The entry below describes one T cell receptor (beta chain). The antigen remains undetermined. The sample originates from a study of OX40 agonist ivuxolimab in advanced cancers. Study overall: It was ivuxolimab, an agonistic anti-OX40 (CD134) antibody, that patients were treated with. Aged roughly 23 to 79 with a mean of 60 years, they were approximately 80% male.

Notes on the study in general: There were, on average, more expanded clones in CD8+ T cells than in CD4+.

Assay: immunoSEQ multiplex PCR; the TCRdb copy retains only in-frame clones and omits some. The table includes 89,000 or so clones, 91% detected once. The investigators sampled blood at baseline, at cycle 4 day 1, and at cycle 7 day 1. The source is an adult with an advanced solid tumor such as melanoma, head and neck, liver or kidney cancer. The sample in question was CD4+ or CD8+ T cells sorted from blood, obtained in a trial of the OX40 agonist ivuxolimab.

CDR3 amino acids: CAAGQETQYF. In DNA form, the CDR3 reads TGTGCCGCCGGCCAAGAGACCCAGTACTTC. V and J are TRBV10-3 and TRBJ2-5; unclear D gene. V shed 11 bases and J shed 1 base, with 5 bases lying between them. This CDR3 region has 10 residues. Germline V gene lookup returns CDR1 ENHRY and CDR2 SYGVKD.